These 22 T cell receptor beta chains were all obtained from the same sample, sequenced in a study of Ad26.COV2.S vaccination and SARS-CoV-2 variants. Treatment defined: around 19 received Ad26.COV2.S at low or high dose, single or two shots; roughly five received placebo; per-sample allocation not given. The investigators took samples on day 63 after the first vaccine or placebo injection. Data came from immunoSEQ multiplex PCR; TCRdb stores just in-frame clones and leaves some out. The repertoire holds fewer than 400,000 clones, with 70% to 90% as singletons. Sample: peripheral blood, taken in a trial of Ad26.COV2.S vaccine versus placebo. The source of these receptors is a person between 18 and 59 years old who received the Ad26.COV2.S COVID-19 vaccine or a placebo.

The chain uses TRBV12-3 or TRBV12-4 and TRBJ1-4; D is unclear. V was cut by 3 bases and J by 7 bases, with 9 bases left in between. CDR3 length: 13 amino acids. CDR3 nucleotides: TGTGCCAGCAGTTTTGGGAGGGCTGAAAAACTGTTTTTT. Translation gives CASSFGRAEKLFF.

The chain carries TRBV2 and TRBJ1-5, with 7 bases that match TRBD1. Germline V gene data show CDR1 as SNHLY and CDR2 as FYNNEI. With 6 bases clipped from V and 3 bases from J, the junction kept 5 bases outside the gene matches. The CDR3 extends over 14 amino acids. The CDR3 protein is CASSGTAVNQPQHF. CDR3 sequence (DNA): TGTGCCAGCAGCGGGACAGCCGTCAATCAGCCCCAGCATTTT.

The chain employs TRBV30 and TRBJ2-2; D is ambiguous. The CDR3 length is 13 residues. V lost 5 bases, J lost 4 bases, and 11 bases lay in between. The germline V gene encodes CDR1 GTSNPN and CDR2 SVGIG (reference sequence). CDR3 sequence: CAWGRESTGELFF. For the CDR3, the DNA is TGTGCCTGGGGTAGGGAATCCACCGGGGAGCTGTTTTTT.

The chain has TRBV12-3 or TRBV12-4 and TRBJ1-1; D ambiguous. V gave up 3 bases and J gave up 3 bases, with 2 bases separating them. The CDR3 has 11 residues. CDR3 sequence: CASSFDTEAFF. In DNA, the CDR3 is TGTGCCAGCAGTTTCGACACTGAAGCTTTCTTT.

The V and J genes are TRBV19 and TRBJ1-2; D remains ambiguous. V lost 7 bases to trimming and J lost 6 bases, with 15 bases between them. Germline V gives CDR1 LNHDA, CDR2 SQIVND (reference sequence). This CDR3 has 13 amino acids. The CDR3 nucleotides read TGTGCCAGTACCCGAGTTCAATGGCATGGCTACACCTTC. It yields the protein CASTRVQWHGYTF.

The V gene is TRBV3-1 (or the pseudogene TRBV3-2), the J gene TRBJ1-1; TRBD1 is a possible D gene (5 bases). Looked up from germline, CDR1 is LGHDT and CDR2 is YNNKEL (reference sequence). The CDR3 runs to 13 residues. Trimming removed 4 bases at V and 1 base at J, with 7 bases between. Here the CDR3 DNA reads TGTGCCAGCAGCCGGGGGGGGAACACTGAAGCTTTCTTT. Its translation is CASSRGGNTEAFF.

The V call is TRBV4-1, the J call TRBJ2-5; the D gene is possibly TRBD2 (6 bases). Germline V lookup: CDR1 MGHRA, CDR2 YSYEKL. Trimming left V 0 bases short and J 5 bases short, with 13 bases between. The CDR3 extends over 15 amino acids. CDR3 DNA sequence: TGCGCCAGCAGCCAAGATCTTGCGGGGAGGGAGACCCAGTACTTC. Amino acid sequence: CASSQDLAGRETQYF.

Details on this clone: The same CDR3 arises from other DNA sequences in this sample as well. The chain has TRBV5-1 and TRBJ1-1; 7 positions match TRBD1. Germline CDR1 is SGHRS and CDR2 is YFSETQ. The CDR3 is 13 residues long. V lost 0 bases to trimming and J lost 5 bases; unmatched junction nucleotides: 1. This CDR3 is CASSLATGTEAFF. DNA of the CDR3: TGCGCCAGCAGCTTGGCGACAGGGACTGAAGCTTTCTTT. The full variable domain, rest sourced from reference TRBV5-1 and TRBJ1-1, is KAGVTQTPRYLIKTRGQQVTLSCSPISGHRSVSWYQQTPGQGLQFLFEYFSETQRNKGNFPGRFSGRQFSNSRSEMNVSTLELGDSALYLCASSLATGTEAFFGQGTRLTVV.

The chain has TRBV30 and TRBJ1-2; weak D call: TRBD1 (5 bases). V shed 5 bases and J shed 4 bases, with 14 bases lying between them. CDR1 and CDR2 from the germline V gene are GTSNPN and SVGIG (reference sequence). CDR3 length equals 13 residues. CDR3 nucleotides: TGTGCCTGGGGGACCAACCCCAGCTATGGCTACACCTTC. Translation: CAWGTNPSYGYTF.

V usage is TRBV14 and J usage is TRBJ1-1, with unresolved D. The V gene's germline CDR1 is SGHDN and CDR2 FVKESK. V was shortened by 0 bases and J by 1 base, with 9 bases between the two germline ends. The CDR3 has 15 amino acids. The CDR3: CASSQDISGNTEAFF. The CDR3 bases are TGTGCCAGCAGCCAAGACATTTCGGGGAACACTGAAGCTTTCTTT.

The chain employs TRBV7-9 and TRBJ2-1; TRBD2 agrees at 11 bases. Per germline, CDR1 SEHNR and CDR2 FQNEAQ (reference sequence). J was trimmed by 6 bases and V by 5 bases; bases with no gene match: 6. The CDR3 length is 15 residues. CDR3 sequence: CASSRHSGRVNEQFF. In DNA, the CDR3 is TGTGCCAGCAGCCGCCATAGCGGGAGGGTCAATGAGCAGTTCTTC.

The CDR3 reads CAISESTGGEKLFF. The DNA for the CDR3 is TGTGCCATCAGTGAGTCGACGGGCGGTGAAAAACTGTTTTTT. This sequence joins TRBV10-3 and TRBJ1-4; no clear D gene. V lost 0 bases to trimming and J lost 7 bases, with 9 bases between them. Germline V CDR1 and CDR2: ENHRY, SYGVKD. There are 14 residues in the CDR3.

This chain uses TRBV3-1 (or the pseudogene TRBV3-2) with TRBJ1-4; no reliable D call. The CDR3 is made up of 15 amino acids. Germline V CDR1 and CDR2: LGHDT, YNNKEL (reference sequence). Trimming cost V 3 bases and J 7 bases, with 15 bases left between them. In DNA, the CDR3 is TGTGCCAGCAGCCAGTTAAGTGGGCGGGGTGAAAAACTGTTTTTT. This sequence encodes CASSQLSGRGEKLFF.

The rearrangement joins TRBV6-5 to TRBJ2-7; 9 nucleotides agree with TRBD1. Per germline, CDR1 MNHEY and CDR2 SVGAGI. J was trimmed by 2 bases and V by 7 bases; bases with no gene match: 6. The CDR3 runs to 14 residues. CDR3: CASKGTGLTYEQYF. CDR3 DNA sequence: TGTGCCAGCAAGGGGACAGGGTTGACCTACGAGCAGTACTTC.

The chain carries TRBV6-5 and TRBJ1-5; no clear D gene. The CDR3 length is 13 residues. V gave up 6 bases and J gave up 1 base, with 7 bases separating them. Germline V CDR1 and CDR2: MNHEY, SVGAGI. The chain's CDR3 is CASSPGSNQPQHF. In DNA, the CDR3 is TGTGCCAGCAGCCCCGGGAGCAATCAGCCCCAGCATTTT.

The chain recombines TRBV11-3 with TRBJ1-6; D ambiguous. Trimming shortened V by 2 bases and J by 8 bases, and 13 bases separated the two germline ends. Germline-derived CDR1 and CDR2 are SGHNT and YENEEA. The CDR3 spans 15 residues. The CDR3 DNA follows: TGTGCCAGCAGCTTAATCGATCGTCCCCATTCACCCCTCCACTTT. Encoded protein: CASSLIDRPHSPLHF.

The chain's CDR3 is CASSEAEYNEQFF. Here the CDR3 DNA reads TGTGCCAGCAGTGAAGCGGAGTACAATGAGCAGTTCTTC. V usage is TRBV6-1 and J usage is TRBJ2-1, with D unclear. Trimming cost V 0 bases and J 4 bases, with 4 bases left between them. The CDR3 has 13 amino acids. Germline-derived CDR1 and CDR2 are MNHNS and SASEGT.

The V call is TRBV30, the J call TRBJ2-7, with D possibly TRBD1 on 6 matching bases. Trimming cost V 4 bases and J 1 base, with 11 bases left between them. Germline V lookup: CDR1 GTSNPN, CDR2 SVGIG (reference sequence). The CDR3 totals 13 residues. This chain's CDR3 is CAWNRDVSYEQYF. CDR3 in DNA: TGTGCCTGGAACAGGGATGTTTCCTACGAGCAGTACTTC.

This sequence joins TRBV5-5 and TRBJ2-5; 7 bases match TRBD2. Looked up from germline, CDR1 is SGHKS and CDR2 is YYEKEE (reference sequence). CDR3 length: 14 amino acids. Losses at the gene ends were 0 bases for V and 4 bases for J; bases not matched to a gene: 3. The CDR3 nucleotides are TGTGCCAGCAGCTTGGATCCGGGAGGAGAGACCCAGTACTTC. Amino acid sequence: CASSLDPGGETQYF.

V and J are TRBV29-1 and TRBJ2-7; D gene ambiguous. The CDR3 covers 12 residues. Germline assignment: CDR1 SQVTM and CDR2 ANQGSEA. V gave up 4 bases and J gave up 3 bases, with 10 bases separating them. Written as DNA, the CDR3 is TGCAGCGTTGGTGTTTCGAGCTACGAGCAGTACTTC. It yields the protein CSVGVSSYEQYF.

The chain links TRBV12-3 or TRBV12-4 to TRBJ2-2, with D unclear. The CDR3 consists of 13 residues. Trimming left V 6 bases short and J 6 bases short, with 11 bases between. The CDR3 region has the DNA TGTGCCAGCAGCCTCTCAAGCGCCGGGGAGCTGTTTTTT. This sequence encodes CASSLSSAGELFF.

This chain connects TRBV29-1 to TRBJ1-5, with no clear D. The CDR3 spans 15 residues. Germline CDR1 reads SQVTM; CDR2 reads ANQGSEA. Trimming pared 2 bases from V and 0 bases from J, leaving 11 bases between. The CDR3 nucleotides are TGCAGCGTTGAAAGGGCACCTTATAGCAATCAGCCCCAGCATTTT. Amino acids: CSVERAPYSNQPQHF.